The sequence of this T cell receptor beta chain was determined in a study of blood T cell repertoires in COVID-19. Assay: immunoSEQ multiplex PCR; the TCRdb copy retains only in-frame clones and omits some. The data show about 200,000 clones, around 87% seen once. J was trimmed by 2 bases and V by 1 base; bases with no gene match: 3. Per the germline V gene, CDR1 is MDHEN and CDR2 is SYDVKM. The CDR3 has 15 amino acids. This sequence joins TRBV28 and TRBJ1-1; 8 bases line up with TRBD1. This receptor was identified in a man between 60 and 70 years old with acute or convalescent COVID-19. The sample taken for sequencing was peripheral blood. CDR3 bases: TGTGCCAGCAGTTTATTGGCAGGGGGCAACACTGAAGCTTTCTTT. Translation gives CASSLLAGGNTEAFF.